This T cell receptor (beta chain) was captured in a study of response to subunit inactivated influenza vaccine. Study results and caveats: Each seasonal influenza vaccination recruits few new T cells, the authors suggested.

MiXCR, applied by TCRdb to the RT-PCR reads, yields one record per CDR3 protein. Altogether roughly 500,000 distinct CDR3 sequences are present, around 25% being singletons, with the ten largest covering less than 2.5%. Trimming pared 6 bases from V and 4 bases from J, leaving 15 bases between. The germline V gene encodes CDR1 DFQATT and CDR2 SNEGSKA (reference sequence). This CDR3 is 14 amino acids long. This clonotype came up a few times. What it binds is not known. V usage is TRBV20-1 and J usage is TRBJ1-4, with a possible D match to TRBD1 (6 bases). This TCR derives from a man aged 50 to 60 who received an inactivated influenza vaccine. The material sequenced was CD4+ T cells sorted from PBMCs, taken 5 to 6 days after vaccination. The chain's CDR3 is CSALDRQGNEKLFF. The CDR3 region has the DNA TGCAGTGCCCTTGACAGGCAGGGTAATGAAAAACTGTTTTTT.